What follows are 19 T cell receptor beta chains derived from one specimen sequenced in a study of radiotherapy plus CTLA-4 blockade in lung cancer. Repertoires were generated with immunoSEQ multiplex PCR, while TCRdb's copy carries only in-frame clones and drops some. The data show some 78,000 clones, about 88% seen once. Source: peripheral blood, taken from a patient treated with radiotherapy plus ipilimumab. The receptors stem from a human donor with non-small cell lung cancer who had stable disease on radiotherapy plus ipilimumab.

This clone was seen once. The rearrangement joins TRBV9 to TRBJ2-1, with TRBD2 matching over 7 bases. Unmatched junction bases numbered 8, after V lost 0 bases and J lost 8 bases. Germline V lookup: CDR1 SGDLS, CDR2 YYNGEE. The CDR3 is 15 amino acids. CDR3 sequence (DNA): TGTGCCAGCAGCGTAGAAGGCGGGGGTGGAGATGAGCAGTTCTTC. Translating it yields CASSVEGGGGDEQFF.

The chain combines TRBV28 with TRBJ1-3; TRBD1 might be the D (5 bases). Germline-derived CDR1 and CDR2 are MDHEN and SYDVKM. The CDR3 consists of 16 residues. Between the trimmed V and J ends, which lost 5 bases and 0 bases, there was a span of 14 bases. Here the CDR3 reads CASSGGPGSSGNTIYF. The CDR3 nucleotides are TGTGCCAGCAGTGGGGGTCCGGGATCCTCTGGAAACACCATATATTTT. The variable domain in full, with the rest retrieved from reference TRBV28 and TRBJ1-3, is DVKVTQSSRYLVKRTGEKVFLECVQDMDHENMFWYRQDPGLGLRLIYFSYDVKMKEKGDIPEGYSVSREKKERFSLILESASTNQTSMYLCASSGGPGSSGNTIYFGEGSWLTVV.

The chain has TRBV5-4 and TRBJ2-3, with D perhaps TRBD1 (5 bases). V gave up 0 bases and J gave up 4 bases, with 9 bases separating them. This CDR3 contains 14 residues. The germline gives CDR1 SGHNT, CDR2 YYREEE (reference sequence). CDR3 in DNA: TGTGCCAGCAGCTTGGGGGGCCGGCCAGATACGCAGTATTTT. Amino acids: CASSLGGRPDTQYF. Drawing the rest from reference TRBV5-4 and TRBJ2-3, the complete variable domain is ETGVTQSPTHLIKTRGQQVTLRCSSQSGHNTVSWYQQALGQGPQFIFQYYREEENGRGNFPPRFSGLQFPNYSSELNVNALELDDSALYLCASSLGGRPDTQYFGPGTRLTVL.

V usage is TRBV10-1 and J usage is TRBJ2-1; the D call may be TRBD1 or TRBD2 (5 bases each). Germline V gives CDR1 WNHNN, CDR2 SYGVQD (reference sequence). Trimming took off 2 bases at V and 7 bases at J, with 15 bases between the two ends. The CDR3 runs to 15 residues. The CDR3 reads CASSELGVGENEQFF. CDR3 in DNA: TGCGCCAGCAGTGAGCTGGGGGTGGGGGAGAATGAGCAGTTCTTC.

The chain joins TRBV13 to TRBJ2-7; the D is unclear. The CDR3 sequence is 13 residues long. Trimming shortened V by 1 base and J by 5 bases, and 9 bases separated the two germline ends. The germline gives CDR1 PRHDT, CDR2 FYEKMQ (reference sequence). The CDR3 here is CASSLARRDEQYF. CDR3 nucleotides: TGTGCCAGCAGCTTAGCGAGGCGTGACGAGCAGTACTTC. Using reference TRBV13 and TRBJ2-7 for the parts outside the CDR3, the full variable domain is AAGVIQSPRHLIKEKRETATLKCYPIPRHDTVYWYQQGPGQDPQFLISFYEKMQSDKGSIPDRFSAQQFSDYHSELNMSSLELGDSALYFCASSLARRDEQYFGPGTRLTVT.

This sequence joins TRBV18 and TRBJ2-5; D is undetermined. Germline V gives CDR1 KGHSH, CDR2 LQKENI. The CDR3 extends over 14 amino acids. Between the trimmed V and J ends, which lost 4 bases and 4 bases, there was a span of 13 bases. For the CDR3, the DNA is TGTGCCAGCTCACTCGCCCAGGTGGTAGAGACCCAGTACTTC. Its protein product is CASSLAQVVETQYF.

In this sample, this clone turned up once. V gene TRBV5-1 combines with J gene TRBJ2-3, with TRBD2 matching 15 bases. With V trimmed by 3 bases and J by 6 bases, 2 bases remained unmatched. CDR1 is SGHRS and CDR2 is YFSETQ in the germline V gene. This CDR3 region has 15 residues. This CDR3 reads CASSWTSGGEDTQYF. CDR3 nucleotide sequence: TGCGCCAGCAGCTGGACTAGCGGGGGGGAGGATACGCAGTATTTT.

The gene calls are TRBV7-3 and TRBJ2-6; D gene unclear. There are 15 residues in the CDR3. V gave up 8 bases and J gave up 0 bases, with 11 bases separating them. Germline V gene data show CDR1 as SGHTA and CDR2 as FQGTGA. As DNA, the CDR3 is TGTGCCAGCGGGCCCTTAGGCTCTGGGGCCAACGTCCTGACTTTC. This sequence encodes CASGPLGSGANVLTF.

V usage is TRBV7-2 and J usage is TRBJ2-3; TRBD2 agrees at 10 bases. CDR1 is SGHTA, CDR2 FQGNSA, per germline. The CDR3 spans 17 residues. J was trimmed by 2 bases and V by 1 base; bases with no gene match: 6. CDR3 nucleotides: TGTGCCAGCAGCTTAGGCTGGCTAGCGGGGGTCACAGATACGCAGTATTTT. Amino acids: CASSLGWLAGVTDTQYF.

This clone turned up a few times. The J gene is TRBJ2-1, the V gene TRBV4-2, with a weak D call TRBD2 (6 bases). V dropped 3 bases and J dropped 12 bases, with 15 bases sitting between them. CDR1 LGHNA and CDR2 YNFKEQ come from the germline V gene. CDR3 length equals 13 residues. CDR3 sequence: CASSQGSGMAQFF. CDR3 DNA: TGTGCCAGCAGCCAGGGTAGCGGAATGGCGCAGTTCTTC.

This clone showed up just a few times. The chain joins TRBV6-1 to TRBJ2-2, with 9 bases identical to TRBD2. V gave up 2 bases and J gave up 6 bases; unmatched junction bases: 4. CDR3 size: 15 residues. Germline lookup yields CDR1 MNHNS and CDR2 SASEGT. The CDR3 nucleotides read TGTGCCAGCAGTGAACAGCGGGGGGTGTCCGGGGAGCTGTTTTTT. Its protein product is CASSEQRGVSGELFF.

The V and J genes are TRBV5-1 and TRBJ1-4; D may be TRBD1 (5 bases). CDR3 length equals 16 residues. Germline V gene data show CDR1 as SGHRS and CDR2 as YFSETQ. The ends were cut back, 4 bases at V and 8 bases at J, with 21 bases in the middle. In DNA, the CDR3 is TGCGCCAGCAGCCTCTACTCCGGGACGGCGGGCGAAAAACTGTTTTTT. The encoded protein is CASSLYSGTAGEKLFF.

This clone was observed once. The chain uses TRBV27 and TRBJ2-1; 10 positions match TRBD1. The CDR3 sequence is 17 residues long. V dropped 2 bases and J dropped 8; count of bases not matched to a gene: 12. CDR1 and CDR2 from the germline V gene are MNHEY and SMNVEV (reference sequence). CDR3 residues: CASSLQATGQGFDEQFF. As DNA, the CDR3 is TGTGCCAGCAGTTTACAAGCAACGGGACAGGGGTTTGATGAGCAGTTCTTC.

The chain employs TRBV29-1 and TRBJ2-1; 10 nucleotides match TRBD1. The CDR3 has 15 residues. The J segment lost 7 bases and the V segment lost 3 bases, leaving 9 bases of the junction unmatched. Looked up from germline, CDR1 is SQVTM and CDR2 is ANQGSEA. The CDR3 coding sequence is TGCAGCGTTGATTCAATGGGACAGGGGATGAATGAGCAGTTCTTC. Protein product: CSVDSMGQGMNEQFF.

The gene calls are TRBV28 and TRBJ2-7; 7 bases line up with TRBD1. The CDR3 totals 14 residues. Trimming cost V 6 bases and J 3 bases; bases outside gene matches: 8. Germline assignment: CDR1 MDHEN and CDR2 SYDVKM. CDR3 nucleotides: TGTGCCAGCAGGTCAGGGGGAACGGTCTACGAGCAGTACTTC. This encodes CASRSGGTVYEQYF.

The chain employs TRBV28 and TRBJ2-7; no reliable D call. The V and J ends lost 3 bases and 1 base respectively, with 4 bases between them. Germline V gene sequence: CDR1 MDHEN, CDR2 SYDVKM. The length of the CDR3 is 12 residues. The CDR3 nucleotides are TGTGCCAGCAGTTTCTGGTCCTACGAGCAGTACTTC. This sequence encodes CASSFWSYEQYF.

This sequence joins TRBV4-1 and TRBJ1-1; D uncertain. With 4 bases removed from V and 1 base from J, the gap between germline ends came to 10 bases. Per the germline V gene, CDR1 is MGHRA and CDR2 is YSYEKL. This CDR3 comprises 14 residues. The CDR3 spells CASSLGRTNTEAFF. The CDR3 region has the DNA TGCGCCAGCAGCCTCGGACGGACGAACACTGAAGCTTTCTTT.

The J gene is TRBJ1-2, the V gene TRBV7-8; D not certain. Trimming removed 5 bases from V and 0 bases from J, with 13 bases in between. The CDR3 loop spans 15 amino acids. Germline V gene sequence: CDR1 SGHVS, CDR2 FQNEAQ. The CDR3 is CASSLSDGANYGYTF. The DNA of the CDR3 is TGTGCCAGCAGCCTATCCGACGGAGCTAACTATGGCTACACCTTC.

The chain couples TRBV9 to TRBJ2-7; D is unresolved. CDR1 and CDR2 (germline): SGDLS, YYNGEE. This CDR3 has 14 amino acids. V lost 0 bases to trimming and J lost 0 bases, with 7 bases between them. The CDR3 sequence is CASSVEVYSYEQYF. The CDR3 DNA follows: TGTGCCAGCAGCGTAGAGGTATACTCCTACGAGCAGTACTTC.